These 30 T cell receptor beta chains originate from one sample sequenced in a study of blood T cells in healthy people across ages. Through a sample-barcoded 5' primer and a J-beta primer mix, a second PCR was run for roughly 6 to 12 cycles. From the 5' RACE reads, TCRdb called clonotypes with MiXCR, one entry per CDR3 protein. This table holds more than 900,000 distinct CDR3 sequences, around 25% found once. The sample also formed part of further work on T cells of mothers and their children.

Sample: blood. All receptors come from a girl aged 2 to 10 in good health.

V and J are TRBV18 and TRBJ2-1, with 7 bases identical to TRBD2. Germline V gives CDR1 KGHSH, CDR2 LQKENI. The CDR3 covers 15 residues. V dropped 3 bases and J dropped 6; count of bases not matched to a gene: 8. This CDR3 reads CASSPEQGGGNEQFF. DNA for the CDR3: TGTGCCAGCTCACCGGAGCAGGGCGGGGGCAATGAGCAGTTCTTC.

This chain connects TRBV28 to TRBJ2-1; D is undetermined. The closer fit of TRBJ2-7 to the DNA end suggests the J call may be wrong. From germline, CDR1 is MDHEN and CDR2 SYDVKM. The CDR3 is 12 residues long. CDR3 protein: CVSGASPYEQYF. The CDR3 bases are TGTGTGTCCGGAGCTAGTCCCTACGAGCAGTACTTC.

This clonotype was counted between two and nine times. The chain is built from TRBV24-1 and TRBJ2-5, with D perhaps TRBD1 or TRBD2 (5 bases each). The V end lost 10 bases, the J end lost 2 bases, and 13 bases lay between the germline ends. This CDR3 region has 13 residues. Germline V gene data show CDR1 as KGHDR and CDR2 as SFDVKD. The CDR3 is CATRDPAQETQYF. The CDR3 nucleotides read TGTGCCACGAGGGACCCCGCTCAAGAGACCCAGTACTTC.

The chain carries TRBV6-5 and TRBJ2-2; TRBD1 matches 9 bases. The CDR3 length is 17 residues. Germline V CDR1 and CDR2: MNHEY, SVGAGI. Trimming took 2 bases from V and 4 from J; bases not matched to a gene: 8. In DNA, the CDR3 is TGTGCCAGCAGTTACCAACCGGGACAGGGCCCCACCGGGGAGCTGTTTTTT. Amino acids: CASSYQPGQGPTGELFF.

V usage is TRBV9 and J usage is TRBJ2-5, with 8 bases lining up with TRBD2. The J call is uncertain, as TRBJ2-1 better fits the DNA end. CDR3 length: 17 residues. CDR1 is SGDLS, CDR2 YYNGEE, per germline. The CDR3 here is CASSVGAAGVTENEQFF. The CDR3 DNA reads as TGTGCCAGCAGCGTAGGGGCAGCGGGAGTTACAGAGAATGAGCAGTTCTTC.

The chain has TRBV5-4 and TRBJ2-3; D remains ambiguous. There are 13 residues in the CDR3. Between the trimmed V and J ends, which lost 2 bases and 14 bases, there was a span of 18 bases. The germline gives CDR1 SGHNT, CDR2 YYREEE (reference sequence). The CDR3 protein is CASSLTSGSGRYF. In DNA, the CDR3 is TGTGCCAGCAGCTTAACTTCCGGGTCCGGCCGGTATTTT.

Regarding this clonotype: Germline is not matched at one junction end, which may reflect a read error. The chain joins TRBV7-7 to TRBJ1-1, with a possible D match to TRBD1 (5 bases). CDR1 SSHAT and CDR2 FNYEAQ come from the germline V gene (reference sequence). This CDR3 comprises 15 residues. The CDR3 sequence is CASSPSLGPNTEAFF. CDR3 nucleotides: TGTGCTAGCAGCCCAAGCCTGGGACCTAACACTGAAGCTTTCTTT.

This clonotype was counted between two and nine times. The chain uses TRBV29-1 and TRBJ2-1; perhaps TRBD1 as D (5 bases). The CDR3 extends over 12 amino acids. CDR1 is SQVTM, CDR2 ANQGSEA, per germline. The V and J ends lost 8 bases and 7 bases respectively, with 15 bases between them. The CDR3 is CSSLRVRNEQFF. DNA for the CDR3: TGCAGCTCCCTCAGGGTCCGGAATGAGCAGTTCTTC.

The sample holds a few counts of this clonotype. V gene TRBV15 combines with J gene TRBJ2-5; possible D gene TRBD2, 6 bases. Near its end, the DNA agrees better with TRBJ2-1, so the J call may be wrong. The V gene's germline CDR1 is LNHNV and CDR2 YYDKDF (reference sequence). There are 13 residues in the CDR3. The CDR3 DNA follows: TGTGCCACCAGCAGAGCCAAGGCGGGGGAGCAGTTCTTC. It yields the protein CATSRAKAGEQFF.

The chain employs TRBV29-1 and TRBJ1-1; D remains ambiguous. The germline V gene has CDR1 SQVTM and CDR2 ANQGSEA. The CDR3 runs 11 residues. V shed 0 bases and J shed 9 bases, with 8 bases lying between them. The CDR3 DNA reads as TGCAGCGTTGAAGAGGGATTTCAAGCTTTCTTT. Translated: CSVEEGFQAFF.

This clonotype was counted between two and nine times. The chain employs TRBV28 and TRBJ2-3; D not resolved. Looked up from germline, CDR1 is MDHEN and CDR2 is SYDVKM. The V end was cut by 3 bases, the J end by 3 bases, with 10 bases between. This CDR3 has 14 amino acids. The DNA for the CDR3 is TGTGCCAGCAGTTTTCGTCTGCAGACAGATACGCAGTATTTT. This codes for CASSFRLQTDTQYF.

The CDR3 bases are TGTGCCAGCAGCCCAGTCGCACGGGTGAACACTGAAGCTTTCTTT. Its protein product is CASSPVARVNTEAFF. The chain has TRBV7-2 and TRBJ1-1; D remains unclear. V dropped 5 bases and J dropped 0 bases, with 13 bases sitting between them. Per the germline V gene, CDR1 is SGHTA and CDR2 is FQGNSA. This CDR3 spans 15 amino acids.

This clonotype has ten or more counts. V is TRBV7-2 and J is TRBJ2-5, with a weak D call TRBD2 (6 bases). The germline V gene encodes CDR1 SGHTA and CDR2 FQGNSA. The CDR3 is 15 residues long. Trimming removed 0 bases from V and 4 bases from J, with 12 bases in between. In nucleotides, the CDR3 is TGTGCCAGCAGCTTAGCGGGAGGAGGAGGAGAGACCCAGTACTTC. Its protein is CASSLAGGGGETQYF.

V and J are TRBV11-3 and TRBJ1-4, with D perhaps TRBD1 (5 bases). The CDR3 length is 15 residues. V was cut by 5 bases and J by 3 bases, with 13 bases left in between. The germline V gene encodes CDR1 SGHNT and CDR2 YENEEA. CDR3 nucleotide sequence: TGTGCCAGCAGCCCAACCGGGACCCCTAATGAAAAACTGTTTTTT. It encodes CASSPTGTPNEKLFF.

V is TRBV7-3 and J is TRBJ2-3; 8 nucleotides line up with TRBD2. The CDR3 runs 15 residues. CDR1 is SGHTA and CDR2 is FQGTGA in the germline V gene. V trimming: 5 bases; J trimming: 2 bases; junction bases outside the gene matches: 6. The CDR3: CASSRSGTLTDTQYF. The CDR3 nucleotides read TGTGCCAGCAGCCGTAGCGGGACTCTCACAGATACGCAGTATTTT. Filled out from reference TRBV7-3 and TRBJ2-3, the complete variable domain reads GAGVSQTPSNKVTEKGKYVELRCDPISGHTALYWYRQSLGQGPEFLIYFQGTGAADDSGLPNDRFFAVRPEGSVSTLKIQRTERGDSAVYLCASSRSGTLTDTQYFGPGTRLTVL.

This clonotype has only a few counts. The rearrangement links TRBV2 to TRBJ1-1, with D possibly matching TRBD1 (6 bases). CDR3 size: 12 residues. CDR1 and CDR2 from the germline V gene are SNHLY and FYNNEI. V lost 4 bases and J lost 6, with 9 bases in between. Here the CDR3 reads CASSGRGAEAFF. DNA for the CDR3: TGTGCCAGCAGTGGAAGGGGGGCTGAAGCTTTCTTT.

This clonotype was seen only a few times. The gene calls are TRBV28 and TRBJ1-2; TRBD1 matches at 8 bases. Germline V gives CDR1 MDHEN, CDR2 SYDVKM. The CDR3 loop spans 16 amino acids. V was pared by 5 bases and J by 3 bases, with 11 bases of the junction left unmatched. CDR3 residues: CASSPIRGQGYYGYTF. As DNA, the CDR3 is TGTGCCAGCAGTCCAATACGAGGACAGGGCTACTATGGCTACACCTTC.

The CDR3, as DNA: TGTGCCAGCAGATTGAGACCTGCCGAGCAGTTCTTC. This encodes CASRLRPAEQFF. The rearrangement links TRBV6-5 to TRBJ2-7; D remains ambiguous. The end of the DNA is better explained by TRBJ2-1, so the J call may be wrong. The CDR3 is made up of 12 amino acids. Germline assignment: CDR1 MNHEY and CDR2 SVGAGI.

The genes are TRBV28 and TRBJ1-2; 8 bases align to TRBD1. J lost 5 bases, V lost 5 bases, and 10 bases had no gene match. Germline assignment: CDR1 MDHEN and CDR2 SYDVKM. The CDR3 extends over 15 amino acids. This CDR3 reads CASSIVGTGDYGYTF. The CDR3 bases are TGTGCCAGCAGTATTGTAGGGACAGGTGATTATGGCTACACCTTC.

The chain recombines TRBV12-3 or TRBV12-4 with TRBJ2-3; tentatively, D is TRBD2 (5 bases). There are 15 residues in the CDR3. Trimming took 7 bases from V and 2 from J, leaving 16 bases between them. CDR3 sequence reads: CASKRRASVTDTQYF. The CDR3 nucleotides are TGTGCCAGCAAGAGGCGGGCCTCAGTCACAGATACGCAGTATTTT.

The V gene is TRBV2, the J gene TRBJ2-7; 8 bases line up with TRBD1. The CDR3 covers 14 residues. Per the germline V gene, CDR1 is SNHLY and CDR2 is FYNNEI. Trimming at V came to 4 bases and at J to 3 bases, leaving 5 bases not matched to a gene. The chain's CDR3 is CASSVLQGGYEQYF. In DNA form, the CDR3 reads TGTGCCAGCAGTGTATTACAGGGGGGCTACGAGCAGTACTTC. Supplemented by reference TRBV2 and TRBJ2-7, the full variable domain reads EPEVTQTPSHQVTQMGQEVILRCVPISNHLYFYWYRQILGQKVEFLVSFYNNEISEKSEIFDDQFSVERPDGSNFTLKIRSTKLEDSAMYFCASSVLQGGYEQYFGPGTRLTVT.

This chain's CDR3 is CASSQVSGIYEQYF. The CDR3 DNA sequence: TGTGCCAGCAGCCAAGTCAGCGGTATCTACGAGCAGTACTTC. V usage is TRBV14 and J usage is TRBJ2-7, with a tentative D call TRBD2 (5 bases). This CDR3 contains 14 residues. The V end lost 1 base, the J end lost 3 bases, and 10 bases lay between the germline ends. Germline loops: CDR1 SGHDN, CDR2 FVKESK.

In nucleotides, the CDR3 is TGTGCCAGCAGCTTAGGGTTTGGGCCTGAAAAACTGTTTTTT. Its protein is CASSLGFGPEKLFF. The V gene is TRBV11-2, the J gene TRBJ1-4; D remains ambiguous. The CDR3 is made up of 14 amino acids. Per germline, CDR1 SGHAT and CDR2 FQNNGV. Deletions cut 1 base from V and 7 bases from J, with 10 bases between.

This clonotype showed up just a few times. J is TRBJ1-2 and V is TRBV12-3 or TRBV12-4; D is possibly TRBD1 (5 bases). Deletions cut 3 bases from V and 6 bases from J, with 17 bases between. The CDR3 has 15 amino acids. The CDR3 DNA reads TGTGCCAGCAGTTTGGGGCGGGGGGGTGGTGATGGCTACACCTTC. As protein: CASSLGRGGGDGYTF.

The V gene is TRBV12-3 or TRBV12-4, the J gene TRBJ1-2; 7 positions agree with TRBD1. With 5 bases clipped from V and 4 bases from J, the junction kept 10 bases outside the gene matches. The CDR3 runs to 15 residues. CDR3 amino acids: CASSHQGVNVYGYTF. The CDR3 DNA is TGTGCCAGCAGTCACCAGGGGGTGAACGTCTATGGCTACACCTTC.

This clonotype was detected a few times. V gene TRBV29-1 combines with J gene TRBJ2-3; D assignment may be TRBD1 or TRBD2 (5 bases each). V gave up 8 bases and J gave up 2 bases, with 14 bases separating them. Germline values: CDR1 SQVTM, CDR2 ANQGSEA. This CDR3 is 13 amino acids long. The CDR3 nucleotides read TGCAGCACCCGGGGACGTCTCACAGATACGCAGTATTTT. Its protein product is CSTRGRLTDTQYF.

This clonotype was detected only a few times. CDR3 sequence: CATSRDAMDLSQETQYF. CDR3 sequence (DNA): TGTGCCACCAGCAGAGATGCTATGGACCTATCACAAGAGACCCAGTACTTC. V gene TRBV15 combines with J gene TRBJ2-5; no definite D call. The CDR3 has 17 residues. Trimming shortened V by 0 bases and J by 2 bases, and 16 bases separated the two germline ends. The V gene's germline CDR1 is LNHNV and CDR2 YYDKDF (reference sequence).

This clonotype was picked up a small number of times. The chain has TRBV7-3 and TRBJ2-1; 12 bases agree with TRBD2. The end of the DNA fits TRBJ2-7 better, so the J call may be wrong. The CDR3 runs to 15 residues. In germline, CDR1 is SGHTA, CDR2 FQGTGA. CDR3 coding DNA: TGTGCCAGCAGCTTGACTAGCGGGGGCTCCTACGAGCAGTACTTC. Amino acids: CASSLTSGGSYEQYF.

This clonotype was detected once. The chain combines TRBV7-9 with TRBJ1-4; 8 bases are a match to TRBD1. CDR1 SEHNR and CDR2 FQNEAQ come from the germline V gene (reference sequence). There are 14 residues in the CDR3. The trim removed 4 bases at V and 7 bases at J, leaving 5 bases unmatched. This CDR3 is CASSSSDRGEKLFF. The CDR3 coding sequence is TGTGCCAGCAGCTCCTCCGACAGGGGTGAAAAACTGTTTTTT.

V is TRBV4-2 and J is TRBJ2-3; 11 bases map to TRBD2. Trimming removed 0 bases from V and 2 bases from J; junction bases left unmatched: 13. Per the germline V gene, CDR1 is LGHNA and CDR2 is YNFKEQ. The length of the CDR3 is 20 residues. The CDR3 reads CASSQDRSSGRGRITDTQYF. CDR3 nucleotides: TGTGCCAGCAGCCAAGATAGAAGTAGCGGGAGGGGCAGAATCACAGATACGCAGTATTTT.